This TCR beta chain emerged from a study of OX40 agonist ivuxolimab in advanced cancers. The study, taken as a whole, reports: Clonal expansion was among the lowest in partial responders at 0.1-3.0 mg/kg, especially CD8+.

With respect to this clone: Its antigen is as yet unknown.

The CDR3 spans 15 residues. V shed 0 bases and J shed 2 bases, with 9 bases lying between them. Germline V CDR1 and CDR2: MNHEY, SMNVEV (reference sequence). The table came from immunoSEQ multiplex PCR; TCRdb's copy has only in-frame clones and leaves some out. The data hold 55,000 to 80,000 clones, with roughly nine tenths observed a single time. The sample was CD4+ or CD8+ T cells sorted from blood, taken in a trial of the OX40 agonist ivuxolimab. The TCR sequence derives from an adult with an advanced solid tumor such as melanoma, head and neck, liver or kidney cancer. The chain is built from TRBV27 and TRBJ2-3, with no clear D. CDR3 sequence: CASSLSNYATDTQYF. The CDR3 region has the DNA TGTGCCAGCAGTTTATCAAACTACGCCACAGATACGCAGTATTTT.